This TCR beta chain was recovered during a study of blood T cell repertoires in COVID-19 (dated by TCRdb to between 2020 and 2021). About the investigation overall: The collaborator samples originated in the United States, Italy and Spain and spanned the acute and convalescent phases of COVID-19. The prospective study material was composed of cDNA or gDNA derived from T cells, B-cell-depleted T cells, or PBMCs. Subjects who had been exposed to COVID-19, were actively infected with it, or had recovered from it provided the deeply sampled blood TCRbeta repertoires that made up the dataset. The repertoires were released in a freely available public database intended as a resource for research on the immune response to SARS-CoV-2. The samples were drawn from the first 160 participants of the ongoing ImmuneRACE study and from 950 to 1,500 subjects provided by 6 global collaborators. Sample metadata almost always included a de-identified subject ID, COVID-19 status, age in years and sex. Where HLA class I and class II types were available, the types were taken from metadata supplied by the sample provider, not from assay-based typing. The paper as a whole reports these results and caveats: The amount of clinical and demographic metadata varied by source and participant and was provided uncurated.

From a lookup of the germline V gene (reference sequence), CDR1 and CDR2 are LNHDA and SQIVND. Including the terminal cysteine and phenylalanine, the CDR3 comprises 17 residues. Solely the CDR3 DNA is kept, with 51 bases framed from the first base. Whole blood was collected in K2EDTA tubes by collaborating institutions according to the institutions' own protocols. For TCRbeta analysis, collaborators shipped samples in one of three forms: frozen whole blood, isolated PBMCs, or DNA extracted from either of those sample types. TCRbeta CDR3 regions were amplified from genomic DNA by means of the immunoSEQ Assay, a bias-controlled multiplex PCR. In the authors' own workflow: Nucleated cell counts per sample were estimated from amplification of reference gene primers within the assay. To quantify the absolute abundance of each unique TCRbeta CDR3 rearrangement, sequence reads were collapsed and filtered. Productive Simpson clonality was computed per sample as the square root of Simpson's diversity index over productive rearrangements. TCRdb stores this immuneACCESS table with in-frame sequences only. Part of the clones is absent; in the studies checked, under half of the shortfall reflects unresolved V genes, and no reason is known for the rest. The DNA was the basis for D and trimming; V, J and clone size are from that table. For this sample there are some 150,000 clones; just over 85% appear just once. Around 3.5% of the sample is held by the ten biggest clonotypes.

On this clone: The antigen it binds to is not known. A much larger clone sits a single nucleotide away, making a read error possible. The same CDR3 also results from other DNA sequences found in this sample.

The sequence joins TRBV19 to TRBJ2-1, and TRBD1 may be the D gene, going by 6 matching bases. This TCR was sampled from a man aged 70 or older with acute or convalescent COVID-19. Sequencing input: peripheral blood. The sequence in DNA is TGTGCCAGTAGTATTCGGCCAGGGGTAAGCTCCTACAATGAACAGTTCTTC. It codes for CASSIRPGVSSYNEQFF. Full variable domain (CDR3 extended with the reference TRBV19 and TRBJ2-1 proteins): DGGITQSPKYLFRKEGQNVTLSCEQNLNHDAMYWYRQDPGQGLRLIYYSQIVNDFQKGDIAEGYSVSREKKESFPLTVTSAQKNPTAFYLCASSIRPGVSSYNEQFFGPGTRLTVL.